This TCR beta chain was retrieved from a study of shared T cell receptors in the human thymus. Some clones are missing from TCRdb's copy, which holds only in-frame ones; the method was immunoSEQ multiplex PCR. Of almost 550,000 clones detected, approximately 80% appear once; the ten largest clones hold approximately 0.013%. Germline V gene data show CDR1 as SGHTS and CDR2 as YDEGEE. V gave up 0 bases and J gave up 9 bases, with 13 bases separating them. This CDR3 comprises 13 residues. These data were likewise used in another study, on human thymus T cells.

The clonotype originates from a boy under two years old with a congenital heart defect. The sample consisted of thymocytes. The J gene is TRBJ2-7, the V gene TRBV5-8; possible D gene TRBD2, 6 bases. CDR3 in amino acids: CASSLVGGAGQYF. CDR3 bases: TGTGCCAGCAGCTTGGTCGGAGGGGCCGGGCAGTACTTC.